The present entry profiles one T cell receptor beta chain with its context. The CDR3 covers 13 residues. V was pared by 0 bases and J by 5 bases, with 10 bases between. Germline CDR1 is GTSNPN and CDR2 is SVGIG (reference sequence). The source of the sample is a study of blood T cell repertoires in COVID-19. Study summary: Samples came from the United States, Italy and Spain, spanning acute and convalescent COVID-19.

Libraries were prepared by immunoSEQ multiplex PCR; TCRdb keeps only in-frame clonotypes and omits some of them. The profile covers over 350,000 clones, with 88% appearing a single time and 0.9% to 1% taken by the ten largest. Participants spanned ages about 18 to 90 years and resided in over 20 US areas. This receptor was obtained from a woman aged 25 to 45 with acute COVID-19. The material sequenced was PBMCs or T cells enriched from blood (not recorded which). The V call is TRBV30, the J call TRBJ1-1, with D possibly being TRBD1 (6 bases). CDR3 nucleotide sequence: TGTGCCTGGAGTGTTGGGGGCGGAACTGAAGCTTTCTTT. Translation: CAWSVGGGTEAFF.